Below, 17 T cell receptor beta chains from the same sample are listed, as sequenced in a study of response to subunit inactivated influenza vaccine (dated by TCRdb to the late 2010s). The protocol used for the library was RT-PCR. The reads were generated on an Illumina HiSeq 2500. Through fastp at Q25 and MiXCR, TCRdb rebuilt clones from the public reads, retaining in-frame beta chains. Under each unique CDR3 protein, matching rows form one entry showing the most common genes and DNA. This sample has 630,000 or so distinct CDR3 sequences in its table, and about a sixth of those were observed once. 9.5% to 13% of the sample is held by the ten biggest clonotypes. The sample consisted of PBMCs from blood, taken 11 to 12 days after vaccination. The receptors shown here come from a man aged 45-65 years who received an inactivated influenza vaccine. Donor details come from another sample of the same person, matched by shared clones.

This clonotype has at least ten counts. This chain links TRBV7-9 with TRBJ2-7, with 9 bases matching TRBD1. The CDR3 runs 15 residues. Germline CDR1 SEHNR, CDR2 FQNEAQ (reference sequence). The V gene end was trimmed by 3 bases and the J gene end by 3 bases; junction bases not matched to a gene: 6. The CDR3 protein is CASSLAGTGSYEQYF. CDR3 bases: TGTGCCAGCAGCTTGGCCGGGACAGGGAGCTACGAGCAGTACTTC. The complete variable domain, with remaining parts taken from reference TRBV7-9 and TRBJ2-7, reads DTGVSQNPRHKITKRGQNVTFRCDPISEHNRLYWYRQTLGQGPEFLTYFQNEAQLEKSRLLSDRFSAERPKGSFSTLEIQRTEQGDSAMYLCASSLAGTGSYEQYFGPGTRLTVT.

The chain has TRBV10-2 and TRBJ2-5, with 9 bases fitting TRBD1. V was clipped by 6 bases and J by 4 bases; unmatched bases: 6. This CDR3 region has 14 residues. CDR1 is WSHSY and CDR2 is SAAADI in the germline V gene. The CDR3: CASRSGQGIETQYF. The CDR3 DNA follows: TGCGCCAGCAGATCGGGACAGGGAATAGAGACCCAGTACTTC.

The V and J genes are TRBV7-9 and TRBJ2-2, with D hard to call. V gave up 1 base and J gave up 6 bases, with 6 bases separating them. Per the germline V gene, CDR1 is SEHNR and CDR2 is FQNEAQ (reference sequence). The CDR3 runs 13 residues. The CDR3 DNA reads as TGTGCCAGCAGCTTAGAACTATCCGGGGAGCTGTTTTTT. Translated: CASSLELSGELFF. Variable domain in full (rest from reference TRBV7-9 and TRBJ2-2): DTGVSQNPRHKITKRGQNVTFRCDPISEHNRLYWYRQTLGQGPEFLTYFQNEAQLEKSRLLSDRFSAERPKGSFSTLEIQRTEQGDSAMYLCASSLELSGELFFGEGSRLTVL.

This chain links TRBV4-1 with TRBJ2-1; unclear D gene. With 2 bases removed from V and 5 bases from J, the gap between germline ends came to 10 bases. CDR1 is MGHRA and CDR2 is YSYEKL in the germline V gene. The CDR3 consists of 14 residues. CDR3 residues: CASSQSPRNNEQFF. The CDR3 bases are TGCGCCAGCAGCCAATCCCCCCGAAACAATGAGCAGTTCTTC.

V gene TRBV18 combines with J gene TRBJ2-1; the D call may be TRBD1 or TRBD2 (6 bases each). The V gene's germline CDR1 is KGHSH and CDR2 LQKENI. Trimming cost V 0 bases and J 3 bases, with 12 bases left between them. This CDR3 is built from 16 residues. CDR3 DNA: TGTGCCAGCTCACCACCGAACCGGGGGCTCTACAATGAGCAGTTCTTC. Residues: CASSPPNRGLYNEQFF. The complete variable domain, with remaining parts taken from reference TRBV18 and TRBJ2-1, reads NAGVMQNPRHLVRRRGQEARLRCSPMKGHSHVYWYRQLPEEGLKFMVYLQKENIIDESGMPKERFSAEFPKEGPSILRIQQVVRGDSAAYFCASSPPNRGLYNEQFFGPGTRLTVL.

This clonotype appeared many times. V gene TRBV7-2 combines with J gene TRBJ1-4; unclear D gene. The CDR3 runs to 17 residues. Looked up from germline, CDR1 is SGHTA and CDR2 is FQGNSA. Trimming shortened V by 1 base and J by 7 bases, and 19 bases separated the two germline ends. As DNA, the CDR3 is TGTGCCAGCAGCTTAGGGTGGTCCGGGAAAGGAGGTGAAAAACTGTTTTTT. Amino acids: CASSLGWSGKGGEKLFF. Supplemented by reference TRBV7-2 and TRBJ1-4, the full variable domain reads GAGVSQSPSNKVTEKGKDVELRCDPISGHTALYWYRQSLGQGLEFLIYFQGNSAPDKSGLPSDRFSAERTGGSVSTLTIQRTQQEDSAVYLCASSLGWSGKGGEKLFFGSGTQLSVL.

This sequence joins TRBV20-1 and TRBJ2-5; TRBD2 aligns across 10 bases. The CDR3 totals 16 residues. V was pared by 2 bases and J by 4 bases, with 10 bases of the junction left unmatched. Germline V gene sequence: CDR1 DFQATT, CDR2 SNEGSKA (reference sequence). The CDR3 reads CSARYPAGGPGETQYF. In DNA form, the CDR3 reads TGCAGTGCTAGATATCCAGCGGGAGGGCCTGGAGAGACCCAGTACTTC.

CDR3 nucleotide sequence: TGTGCCAGCTCACCCGTAGCGGCGAACTACGAGCAGTACTTC. Its protein is CASSPVAANYEQYF. The chain combines TRBV18 with TRBJ2-7, with TRBD2 as a possible D gene (6 bases). This CDR3 has 14 residues. Trimming took 3 bases from V and 3 from J, leaving 12 bases between them. The germline CDR1 and CDR2 sequences are KGHSH and LQKENI.

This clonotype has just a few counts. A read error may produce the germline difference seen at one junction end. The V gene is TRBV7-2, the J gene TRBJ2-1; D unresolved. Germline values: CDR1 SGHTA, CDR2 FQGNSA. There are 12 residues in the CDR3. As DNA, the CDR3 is TGTGCCAGCAGCTTCCCCTACACTGAGCAGTTCTTC. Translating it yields CASSFPYTEQFF.

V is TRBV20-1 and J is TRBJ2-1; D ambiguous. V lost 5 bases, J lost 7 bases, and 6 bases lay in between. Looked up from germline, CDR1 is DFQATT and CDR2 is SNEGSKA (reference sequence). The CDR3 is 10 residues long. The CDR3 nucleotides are TGCAGTGCTTCCCATAATGAGCAGTTCTTC. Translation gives CSASHNEQFF.

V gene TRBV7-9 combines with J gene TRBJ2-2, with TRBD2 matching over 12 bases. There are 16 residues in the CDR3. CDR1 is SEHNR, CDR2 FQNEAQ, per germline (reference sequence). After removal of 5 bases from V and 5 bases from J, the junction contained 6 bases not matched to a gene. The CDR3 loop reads CASSPTSGRVTGELFF. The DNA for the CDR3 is TGTGCCAGCAGCCCGACTAGCGGGAGAGTAACCGGGGAGCTGTTTTTT.

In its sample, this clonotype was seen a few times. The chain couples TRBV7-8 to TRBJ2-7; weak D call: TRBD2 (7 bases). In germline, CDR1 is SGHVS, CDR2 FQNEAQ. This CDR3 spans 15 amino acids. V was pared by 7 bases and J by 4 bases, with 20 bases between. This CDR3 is CASKLGGQLPYEQYF. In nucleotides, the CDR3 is TGTGCCAGCAAATTGGGGGGGCAACTTCCGTACGAGCAGTACTTC.

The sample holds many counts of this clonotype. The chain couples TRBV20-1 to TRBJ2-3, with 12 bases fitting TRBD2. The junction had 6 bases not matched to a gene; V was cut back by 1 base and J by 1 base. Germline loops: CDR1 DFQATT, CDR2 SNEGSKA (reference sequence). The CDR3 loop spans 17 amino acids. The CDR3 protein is CSARGLAGVSGTDTQYF. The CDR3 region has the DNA TGCAGTGCTAGAGGACTAGCGGGAGTTTCCGGCACAGATACGCAGTATTTT.

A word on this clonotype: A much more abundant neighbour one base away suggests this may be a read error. In nucleotides, the CDR3 is TGCGCCAGCAGCCGGGACAGGACAGGATCCTACGAGCAGTACTTC. Translating gives CASSRDRTGSYEQYF. This chain links TRBV4-3 with TRBJ2-7, with 8 bases lining up with TRBD1. The CDR3 loop spans 15 amino acids. V was clipped by 4 bases and J by 1 base; unmatched bases: 6. CDR1 is LGHNA, CDR2 YSLEER, per germline.

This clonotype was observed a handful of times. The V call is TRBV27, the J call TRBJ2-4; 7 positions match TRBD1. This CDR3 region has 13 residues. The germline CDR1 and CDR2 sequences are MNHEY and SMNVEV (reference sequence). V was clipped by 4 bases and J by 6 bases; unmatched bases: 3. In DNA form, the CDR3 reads TGTGCCAGCAGTTCAAGACAGGGAAACATTCAGTACTTC. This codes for CASSSRQGNIQYF.

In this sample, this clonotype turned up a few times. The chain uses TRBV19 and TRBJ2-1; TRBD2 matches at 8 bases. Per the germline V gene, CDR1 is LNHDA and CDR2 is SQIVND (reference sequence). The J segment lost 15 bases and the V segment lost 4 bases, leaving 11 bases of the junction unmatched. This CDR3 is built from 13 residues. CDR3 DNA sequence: TGTGCCAGTAGTACCGATACCGGGACTAGGAGGTTCTTC. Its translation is CASSTDTGTRRFF. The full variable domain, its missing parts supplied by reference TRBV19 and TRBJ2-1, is DGGITQSPKYLFRKEGQNVTLSCEQNLNHDAMYWYRQDPGQGLRLIYYSQIVNDFQKGDIAEGYSVSREKKESFPLTVTSAQKNPTAFYLCASSTDTGTRRFFGPGTRLTVL.

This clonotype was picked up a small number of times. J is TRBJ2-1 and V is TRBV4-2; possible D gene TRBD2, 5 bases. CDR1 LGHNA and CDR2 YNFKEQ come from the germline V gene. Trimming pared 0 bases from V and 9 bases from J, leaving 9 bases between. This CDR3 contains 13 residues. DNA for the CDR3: TGTGCCAGCAGCCAAGATCCGACTATTGAGCAGTTCTTC. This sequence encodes CASSQDPTIEQFF.